The 4 T cell receptor beta chains listed next were all sequenced from one sample in a study of graft-versus-host responses after intestinal transplantation. Clones were sequenced by immunoSEQ multiplex PCR, and TCRdb holds only the in-frame ones, with some missing. In the table there are roughly 93,000 clones, 85% to 95% of which are singletons. No antigen has been assigned to these receptors. Sequenced material: unstimulated CD8+ T cells sorted from spleen or lymph node cells, taken before intestinal transplant. The receptors were gathered from a human donor who received an intestinal transplant.

The V call is TRBV7-9, the J call TRBJ2-1; TRBD2 is a possible D gene (6 bases). The V gene's germline CDR1 is SEHNR and CDR2 FQNEAQ (reference sequence). This CDR3 region has 13 residues. The ends were cut back, 4 bases at V and 8 bases at J, with 12 bases in the middle. The CDR3 nucleotides read TGTGCCAGCAGCTCACAGCGGGTTCATGAGCAGTTCTTC. Translation: CASSSQRVHEQFF.

CDR3 in amino acids: CASTKRGASSYNEQFF. For the CDR3, the DNA is TGTGCCAGCACGAAGCGGGGGGCCTCATCCTACAATGAGCAGTTCTTC. The V and J genes are TRBV6-4 and TRBJ2-1, with 9 nucleotides matching TRBD2. V was pared by 7 bases and J by 1 base, with 8 bases of the junction left unmatched. Germline V lookup: CDR1 MRHNA, CDR2 SNTAGT. The length of the CDR3 is 16 residues.

The rearrangement links TRBV30 to TRBJ2-5; D is possibly TRBD1 (6 bases). This CDR3 spans 16 amino acids. V was pared by 1 base and J by 4 bases, with 19 bases between. CDR1 and CDR2 from the germline V gene are GTSNPN and SVGIG (reference sequence). In DNA form, the CDR3 reads TGTGCCTGGAGTGCGTTTCAGGACAGCCTAGGAGAGACCCAGTACTTC. It codes for CAWSAFQDSLGETQYF.

V and J are TRBV10-3 and TRBJ1-5; 10 nucleotides line up with TRBD1. The germline V gene encodes CDR1 ENHRY and CDR2 SYGVKD. The ends lost 3 bases at V and 4 bases at J; junction bases unmatched: 9. This CDR3 is 17 amino acids long. DNA for the CDR3: TGTGCCATCAGTGACCGGGACAGGGGTGATAGAAATCAGCCCCAGCATTTT. It encodes CAISDRDRGDRNQPQHF.